These T cell receptor beta chains were read from a single sample in a study of radiation and T cells in renal cell carcinoma. Sequencing used immunoSEQ multiplex PCR; TCRdb keeps in-frame clones, though not all of them. The sample lists about 15,000 clones, roughly 64% occurring once. This specimen consisted of tumor tissue, obtained from a patient whose treatment included radiotherapy and nephrectomy. These receptors all stem from a woman between 65 and 79 years old with renal cell carcinoma. The CDR3 runs from the conserved cysteine through the conserved F or W. Each record gives: J gene, clone size, D gene, V gene, CDR3 protein, CDR3 DNA. A D gene is named only where the DNA matches it firmly. Expanded clones get a size class; other rows say once, few or many, or leave the size out.

TRBJ2-5,.,.,TRBV21-1,CASGDRGQETQYF,TGTGCCAGCGGCGACAGGGGCCAAGAGACCCAGTACTTC
TRBJ2-2,.,TRBD2,TRBV5-4,CASSVAGGSARGELFF,TGTGCCAGCAGCGTCGCGGGGGGATCGGCCCGCGGGGAGCTGTTTTTT
TRBJ1-5,.,.,TRBV7-9,CASSLGRGDEPQHF,TGTGCCAGCAGCTTAGGTCGGGGGGATGAGCCCCAGCATTTT
TRBJ2-3,.,.,TRBV6-5,CASREGDRTDTQYF,TGTGCCAGCAGGGAGGGGGACCGCACAGATACGCAGTATTTT
TRBJ1-1,.,.,TRBV7-9,CASSLAGTPEAFF,TGTGCCAGCAGCTTGGCCGGGACACCTGAAGCTTTCTTT
TRBJ2-6,.,.,TRBV7-9,CASSRSGEAGANVLTF,TGTGCCAGCAGCCGGTCCGGGGAGGCGGGGGCCAACGTCCTGACTTTC
TRBJ1-2,.,.,TRBV6-6,CASGDRLQDNYGYTF,TGTGCCAGCGGAGACAGGCTCCAAGACAACTATGGCTACACCTTC
TRBJ2-7,few,.,TRBV19,CASSLGPRREQYF,TGTGCCAGTAGTCTGGGACCGCGTCGGGAGCAGTACTTC
TRBJ1-4,.,TRBD1,TRBV27,CASSPQGATNEKLFF,TGTGCCAGCAGTCCGCAGGGGGCAACTAATGAAAAACTGTTTTTT
TRBJ2-3,.,TRBD2,TRBV7-9,CASSHPFSGTSTDTQYF,TGTGCCAGCAGCCACCCCTTTAGCGGGACTAGCACAGATACGCAGTATTTT
TRBJ2-2,.,TRBD1,TRBV5-1,CASSAGQGPTGELFF,TGCGCCAGCAGCGCCGGACAGGGCCCCACCGGGGAGCTGTTTTTT
TRBJ2-1,.,TRBD2,TRBV4-3,CASSLSGSSYNEQFF,TGCGCCAGCAGCCTTAGCGGGAGCTCCTACAATGAGCAGTTCTTC
TRBJ2-5,.,.,TRBV9,CASSAVFGETQYF,TGTGCCAGCAGCGCCGTTTTTGGAGAGACCCAGTACTTC
TRBJ1-2,once,.,TRBV10-1,CASSRNSRKTYGYTF,TGCGCCAGCAGTAGGAATTCGCGAAAGACCTATGGCTACACCTTC
TRBJ1-3,.,.,TRBV6-5,CASSYSGQIPGNTIYF,TGTGCCAGCAGTTACTCCGGACAGATACCTGGAAACACCATATATTTT
TRBJ2-2,.,TRBD2,TRBV5-1,CASRDLAGGQSTGELFF,TGCGCCAGCAGAGACCTAGCGGGGGGGCAGAGCACCGGGGAGCTGTTTTTT
TRBJ2-7,medium-sized,.,TRBV6-1,CASSGGPGSPSPYEQYF,TGTGCCAGCAGTGGAGGACCGGGGTCGCCATCACCCTACGAGCAGTACTTC
TRBJ2-1,.,.,TRBV19,CASSVGGREQFF,TGTGCCAGTAGCGTGGGGGGGCGCGAGCAGTTCTTC
TRBJ1-6,.,TRBD1,TRBV6-5,CASSKGQGISPLHF,TGTGCCAGTTCAAAGGGACAGGGAATTTCACCCCTCCACTTT
TRBJ2-2,.,.,TRBV19,CASSIVPMMNTGELFF,TGTGCCAGTAGTATAGTCCCAATGATGAACACCGGGGAGCTGTTTTTT
TRBJ2-7,.,TRBD1,TRBV6-5,CASSLTGERIYEQYF,TGTGCCAGCAGCCTCACAGGGGAGAGGATCTACGAGCAGTACTTC
TRBJ1-2,.,TRBD1,TRBV11-3,CASSHHRGVYGYTF,TGTGCCAGCAGCCATCACAGGGGGGTCTATGGCTACACCTTC
TRBJ1-2,few,TRBD1,TRBV5-1,CASSHPVRGRNGYTF,TGCGCCAGCAGCCATCCCGTCAGGGGGAGGAATGGCTACACCTTC
TRBJ1-1,few,.,TRBV10-3,CAISEMGTEAFF,TGTGCCATCAGCGAGATGGGGACTGAAGCTTTCTTT
TRBJ1-1,.,TRBD1,TRBV5-6,CASNRGMNTEAFF,TGTGCCAGCAACAGGGGAATGAACACTGAAGCTTTCTTT
TRBJ2-7,.,.,TRBV6-5,CASSYRRDNSYEQYF,TGTGCCAGCAGTTACCGCCGGGACAACTCCTACGAGCAGTACTTC
TRBJ1-1,few,.,TRBV7-6,CASSADLNTEAFF,TGTGCCAGCAGCGCTGACTTGAACACTGAAGCTTTCTTT
TRBJ2-7,.,TRBD1,TRBV15,CATSPRQGEDSYEQYF,TGTGCCACCAGCCCGAGACAGGGCGAAGATTCCTACGAGCAGTACTTC
TRBJ2-1,once,TRBD1,TRBV6-6,CASSYVQGVIEQFF,TGTGCCAGCAGTTACGTACAGGGGGTGATCGAGCAGTTCTTC
TRBJ2-7,.,.,TRBV13,CASSQTRGEQYF,TGTGCCAGCAGCCAGACTAGAGGCGAGCAGTACTTC
TRBJ2-1,.,.,TRBV5-1,CASSLYSYNEQFF,TGCGCCAGCAGCTTGTACTCCTACAATGAGCAGTTCTTC
TRBJ2-7,medium-sized,.,TRBV5-4,CASSPGRGPGYEQYF,TGTGCCAGCAGCCCGGGTCGGGGGCCCGGTTACGAGCAGTACTTC
TRBJ1-2,.,.,TRBV27,CASSSQAVYGYTF,TGTGCCAGCAGTTCCCAGGCCGTTTATGGCTACACCTTC
TRBJ1-1,few,.,TRBV11-2,CASSLADGEAFF,TGTGCCAGCAGCTTGGCCGACGGTGAAGCTTTCTTT